Given below is one TCR beta chain in context. The CDR3 is 17 amino acids. V gave up 1 base and J gave up 5 bases; unmatched junction bases: 5. Germline V CDR1 and CDR2: LGHDT, YNNKEL (reference sequence). The data are from a study of blood T cell repertoires in COVID-19. The method was immunoSEQ multiplex PCR; TCRdb's version includes in-frame clones alone and lacks a portion of them. The sample records about 230,000 clones, around four fifths being singletons. The material sequenced was peripheral blood. The origin of this receptor is a woman in her 70s with active or convalescent COVID-19. The chain uses TRBV3-1 (or the pseudogene TRBV3-2) and TRBJ2-5, with 15 bases lining up with TRBD2. CDR3 nucleotide sequence: TGTGCCAGCAGCCAAGGGCGGACTAGCGGGGGGGCGGAGACCCAGTACTTC. As protein: CASSQGRTSGGAETQYF.